This T cell receptor beta chain is from a study of CD8 T cells in ankylosing spondylitis. TCRdb analysed the 5' RACE reads with MiXCR anew, one entry per CDR3 protein. The table lists around 320,000 distinct CDR3 sequences, less than 25% of them singletons. Study-wide results and limits: The clones that were linked to disease were reported to be significantly enriched in matched synovial fluid samples from ankylosing spondylitis patients. Earlier authors reported some of these motif variants in reactive arthritis synovial fluid and blood. Disease-linked clones proved CD8+ and comparatively uncommon in peripheral blood.

This clonotype was detected only a few times. Its antigen remains unidentified. This clonotype was sampled from a female donor with ankylosing spondylitis or in good health (not recorded which). Sequenced input: blood, either unsorted or a sorted T cell fraction (not recorded which).

In nucleotides, the CDR3 is TGCAGCGTTGGAGGACTAGCGGTCTACGAGCAGTACTTC. The encoded protein is CSVGGLAVYEQYF. This chain uses TRBV29-1 with TRBJ2-7; 10 bases are shared with TRBD2. The CDR3 is made up of 13 amino acids. The ends lost 4 bases at V and 3 bases at J; junction bases unmatched: 3. The germline CDR1 and CDR2 sequences are SQVTM and ANQGSEA.